Listed here are 30 T cell receptor beta chains from one sample, sequenced in a study of cytomegalovirus exposure and HLA in healthy donors listed by TCRdb under 2017. Library construction relied on the immunoSEQ multiplex PCR assay. A mixture of 60 forward primers for TCR Vbeta segments and 13 reverse primers for TCR Jbeta segments was used in the multiplex PCR. This is the immuneACCESS table as TCRdb keeps it, with only in-frame sequences that have V and J called. A part of the clones is gone; compared with another copy, unresolved V genes explain less than half, and the rest is unexplained. The sample records approximately 130,000 clones, roughly 73% of which are singletons. The top ten constitute about 1% of the sample. The sequenced sample was PBMCs. These receptors all stem from a male donor in good health and CMV-seronegative.

The chain employs TRBV7-3 and TRBJ2-3, with 7 bases matching TRBD2. The CDR3 loop spans 14 amino acids. Trimming cost V 5 bases and J 6 bases; bases outside gene matches: 8. Germline CDR1 and CDR2: SGHTA and FQGTGA. Here the CDR3 DNA reads TGTGCCAGCAGCGGATACGGGGGGTCGGATACGCAGTATTTT. Its translation is CASSGYGGSDTQYF.

This clone was observed a handful of times. This sequence joins TRBV11-3 and TRBJ1-6; D not resolved. Germline V lookup: CDR1 SGHNT, CDR2 YENEEA. The CDR3 loop spans 14 amino acids. V gave up 3 bases and J gave up 8 bases, with 11 bases separating them. The CDR3 nucleotides read TGTGCCAGCAGCTTGACATTGATGGATTCACCCCTCCACTTT. Its translation is CASSLTLMDSPLHF. Using reference TRBV11-3 and TRBJ1-6 for the parts outside the CDR3, the full variable domain is EAGVVQSPRYKIIEKKQPVAFWCNPISGHNTLYWYLQNLGQGPELLIRYENEEAVDDSQLPKDRFSAERLKGVDSTLKIQPAELGDSAVYLCASSLTLMDSPLHFGNGTRLTVT.

J is TRBJ2-3 and V is TRBV5-8; TRBD1 might be the D (6 bases). CDR1 SGHTS and CDR2 YDEGEE come from the germline V gene. The CDR3 spans 16 residues. Trimming took 3 bases from V and 0 from J, leaving 14 bases between them. CDR3 DNA: TGTGCCAGCAGCTCCGGGACACACGAGAGCACAGATACGCAGTATTTT. Protein: CASSSGTHESTDTQYF. The complete variable domain, with remaining parts taken from reference TRBV5-8 and TRBJ2-3, reads EAGVTQSPTHLIKTRGQQATLRCSPISGHTSVYWYQQALGLGLQFLLWYDEGEERNRGNFPPRFSGRQFPNYSSELNVNALELEDSALYLCASSSGTHESTDTQYFGPGTRLTVL.

Note on this clone: Other DNA sequences within the sample encode an identical CDR3. The gene calls are TRBV19 and TRBJ2-3; TRBD2 might be the D (6 bases). The V and J ends lost 3 bases and 6 bases respectively, with 10 bases between them. This CDR3 region has 13 residues. The germline CDR1 and CDR2 sequences are LNHDA and SQIVND (reference sequence). The CDR3 loop is CASSIRGTDTQYF. As DNA, the CDR3 is TGTGCCAGTAGTATCCGGGGGACCGATACGCAGTATTTT.

The chain carries TRBV30 and TRBJ1-6; tentative D call: TRBD1 (6 bases). Trimming pared 3 bases from V and 10 bases from J, leaving 19 bases between. The CDR3 contains 15 residues. CDR1 is GTSNPN and CDR2 is SVGIG in the germline V gene (reference sequence). In DNA form, the CDR3 reads TGTGCCTGGAGCGTTGTGGGGGGGGCTGGGTCACCCCTCCACTTT. Residues: CAWSVVGGAGSPLHF.

This chain links TRBV7-9 with TRBJ1-1; tentatively, D is TRBD1 (5 bases). Germline CDR1 is SEHNR and CDR2 is FQNEAQ (reference sequence). The CDR3 extends over 13 amino acids. V lost 1 base to trimming and J lost 7 bases, with 10 bases between them. The CDR3 DNA reads TGTGCCAGCAGCTTAGAACAGGCTCTTGAAGCTTTCTTT. Translating it yields CASSLEQALEAFF.

V and J are TRBV18 and TRBJ2-3, with TRBD1 identical over 7 bases. Germline V gene data show CDR1 as KGHSH and CDR2 as LQKENI. Trimming at V came to 3 bases and at J to 4 bases, leaving 10 bases not matched to a gene. The CDR3 totals 16 residues. CDR3 amino acids: CASSPLPGQSADTQYF. The CDR3 nucleotides are TGTGCCAGCTCACCCCTACCGGGACAGAGTGCAGATACGCAGTATTTT. The full variable domain, completed using reference TRBV18 and TRBJ2-3, is NAGVMQNPRHLVRRRGQEARLRCSPMKGHSHVYWYRQLPEEGLKFMVYLQKENIIDESGMPKERFSAEFPKEGPSILRIQQVVRGDSAAYFCASSPLPGQSADTQYFGPGTRLTVL.

Concerning this clone: Relative to the germline gene, one junction end is altered; a read error may explain this. V is TRBV7-9 and J is TRBJ1-6; D is unclear. There are 13 residues in the CDR3. Germline V gene lookup returns CDR1 SEHNR and CDR2 FQNEAQ (reference sequence). DNA for the CDR3: TGTTCCAGCAGCTCCCTAATGAATTCACCCCTCCACTTT. Translation gives CSSSSLMNSPLHF.

The count of this clone is one. J is TRBJ1-4 and V is TRBV5-4; the D gene is possibly TRBD1 (6 bases). Germline V gene lookup returns CDR1 SGHNT and CDR2 YYREEE (reference sequence). V was cut by 5 bases and J by 8 bases, with 16 bases left in between. The CDR3 spans 14 residues. The DNA for the CDR3 is TGTGCCAGCAGAGTCGGGGGGGCGGGGGAAAAACTGTTTTTT. The encoded protein is CASRVGGAGEKLFF.

About this clone: The same CDR3 also results from other DNA sequences found in this sample. This rearrangement joins TRBV5-1 to TRBJ2-5; 9 bases agree with TRBD1. The CDR3 covers 14 residues. Germline values: CDR1 SGHRS, CDR2 YFSETQ. V gave up 2 bases and J gave up 5 bases; unmatched junction bases: 4. The CDR3 reads CASSLQGARETQYF. Written as DNA, the CDR3 is TGCGCCAGCAGCTTACAGGGGGCCCGGGAGACCCAGTACTTC.

This chain connects TRBV27 to TRBJ1-4; D ambiguous. This CDR3 is 16 amino acids long. From germline, CDR1 is MNHEY and CDR2 SMNVEV (reference sequence). Trimming took 0 bases from V and 0 from J, leaving 8 bases between them. For the CDR3, the DNA is TGTGCCAGCAGTTTATCGGCACCGCCAACTAATGAAAAACTGTTTTTT. This sequence encodes CASSLSAPPTNEKLFF.

The chain employs TRBV2 and TRBJ1-2; perhaps TRBD1 as D (6 bases). Germline CDR1 SNHLY, CDR2 FYNNEI. The CDR3 loop spans 15 amino acids. V was clipped by 5 bases and J by 6 bases, with 19 bases between them. The CDR3 region is CASSLTGRGLNGYTF. CDR3 sequence (DNA): TGTGCCAGCAGTCTTACAGGGCGGGGGCTTAATGGCTACACCTTC.

V usage is TRBV7-2 and J usage is TRBJ2-1; 10 bases map to TRBD1. With 3 bases clipped from V and 7 bases from J, the junction kept 3 bases outside the gene matches. Germline V CDR1 and CDR2: SGHTA, FQGNSA. CDR3 length: 14 amino acids. The CDR3 here is CASSFDRGPNEQFF. The CDR3 region has the DNA TGTGCCAGCAGCTTCGACAGGGGGCCTAATGAGCAGTTCTTC.

The rearrangement links TRBV6-6 to TRBJ2-5; 7 nucleotides match TRBD2. This CDR3 region has 16 residues. The germline V gene has CDR1 MNHNY and CDR2 SVGAGI (reference sequence). With 2 bases clipped from V and 7 bases from J, the junction kept 13 bases outside the gene matches. This CDR3 reads CASSYTLTSREGTQYF. For the CDR3, the DNA is TGTGCCAGCAGTTACACTCTGACTAGCAGGGAGGGGACCCAGTACTTC.

The chain joins TRBV5-1 to TRBJ2-7, with TRBD1 matching 10 bases. V lost 3 bases, J lost 6 bases, and 9 bases stayed unmatched. Germline-derived CDR1 and CDR2 are SGHRS and YFSETQ. CDR3 length: 15 amino acids. In nucleotides, the CDR3 is TGCGCCAGCAGCTGGGCCCTTGGACAGGGGGGCGAGCAGTACTTC. Its protein is CASSWALGQGGEQYF.

The chain is built from TRBV7-2 and TRBJ2-2; perhaps TRBD2 as D (7 bases). Germline loops: CDR1 SGHTA, CDR2 FQGNSA. The CDR3 is made up of 16 amino acids. V dropped 2 bases and J dropped 3 bases, with 13 bases sitting between them. CDR3 protein: CASSLRRGGYTGELFF. The CDR3, as DNA: TGTGCCAGCAGCTTAAGGAGGGGGGGCTACACCGGGGAGCTGTTTTTT.

This chain joins TRBV9 and TRBJ2-1; D perhaps matches TRBD2 (6 bases). This CDR3 has 15 residues. Per the germline V gene, CDR1 is SGDLS and CDR2 is YYNGEE. V dropped 3 bases and J dropped 10 bases, with 20 bases sitting between them. In nucleotides, the CDR3 is TGTGCCAGCAGCGGGGGAGGACTTCCTGGGAGGGAGCAGTTCTTC. It specifies CASSGGGLPGREQFF.

The rearrangement uses TRBV27 and TRBJ2-7; 8 positions agree with TRBD1. CDR1 MNHEY and CDR2 SMNVEV come from the germline V gene (reference sequence). The CDR3 extends over 15 amino acids. Trimming at V came to 2 bases and at J to 0 bases, leaving 3 bases not matched to a gene. CDR3 in amino acids: CASSLRDRGSYEQYF. The CDR3 bases are TGTGCCAGCAGTTTAAGAGACAGGGGCTCCTACGAGCAGTACTTC.

The chain has TRBV2 and TRBJ2-7; TRBD2 aligns across 11 bases. This CDR3 comprises 16 residues. Germline V gene lookup returns CDR1 SNHLY and CDR2 FYNNEI. The trim removed 8 bases at V and 0 bases at J, leaving 9 bases unmatched. The CDR3 loop reads CASDTSGGLSSYEQYF. The DNA for the CDR3 is TGTGCCAGCGATACTAGCGGGGGCCTGAGCTCCTACGAGCAGTACTTC.

DNA for the CDR3: TGTGCCAGCAGCTTAGTGGGACAGGGGCTTGAAAAACTGTTTTTT. This gives the protein CASSLVGQGLEKLFF. This chain joins TRBV11-2 and TRBJ1-4, with TRBD1 matching 10 bases. Germline V gene sequence: CDR1 SGHAT, CDR2 FQNNGV. The CDR3 runs 15 residues. The V gene end was trimmed by 1 base and the J gene end by 7 bases; junction bases not matched to a gene: 3.

V is TRBV7-3 and J is TRBJ2-2, with 8 bases identical to TRBD1. The CDR3 has 16 amino acids. Germline CDR1 reads SGHTA; CDR2 reads FQGTGA. V trimming: 1 base; J trimming: 5 bases; junction bases outside the gene matches: 6. CDR3 residues: CASSLSQGAQTGELFF. The CDR3 DNA reads as TGTGCCAGCAGCTTAAGTCAGGGGGCGCAAACCGGGGAGCTGTTTTTT.

The chain carries TRBV5-6 and TRBJ2-7, with D perhaps matching TRBD2 (6 bases). Germline V lookup: CDR1 SGHDT, CDR2 YYEEEE. The CDR3 totals 15 residues. Trimming cost V 3 bases and J 2 bases, with 15 bases left between them. The CDR3 loop reads CASSSGGGFAYEQYF. Written as DNA, the CDR3 is TGTGCCAGCAGCTCGGGTGGGGGGTTCGCCTACGAGCAGTACTTC.

This clone was detected only a few times. The chain links TRBV5-6 to TRBJ1-1; 8 bases are a match to TRBD1. Germline-derived CDR1 and CDR2 are SGHDT and YYEEEE. The CDR3 has 16 amino acids. Trimming took 4 bases from V and 1 from J; bases not matched to a gene: 9. DNA of the CDR3: TGTGCCAGCAGCCCACAGGGGGGACTATGGAACACTGAAGCTTTCTTT. Its protein is CASSPQGGLWNTEAFF.

The gene calls are TRBV7-2 and TRBJ1-6; D might be TRBD1 (5 bases). V lost 2 bases and J lost 7, with 12 bases in between. This CDR3 contains 15 residues. CDR1 and CDR2 (germline): SGHTA, FQGNSA. Here the CDR3 DNA reads TGTGCCAGCAGCTTACAGGGCCGTCGGAATTCACCCCTCCACTTT. Translation gives CASSLQGRRNSPLHF.

This CDR3 is CASSQEGTGRSGELFF. In DNA, the CDR3 is TGCGCCAGCAGCCAAGAGGGGACAGGGCGATCCGGGGAGCTGTTTTTT. The chain links TRBV4-1 to TRBJ2-2; the match to TRBD1 covers 9 bases. Germline V lookup: CDR1 MGHRA, CDR2 YSYEKL. Trimming took 0 bases from V and 6 from J; bases not matched to a gene: 5. This CDR3 has 16 amino acids.

CDR3 sequence (DNA): TGTGCCAGCAGCTTCCAGGGGAACTATGGCTACACCTTC. Encoded protein: CASSFQGNYGYTF. The chain couples TRBV7-9 to TRBJ1-2; weak D call: TRBD1 (6 bases). The ends were cut back, 3 bases at V and 2 bases at J, with 7 bases in the middle. The CDR3 spans 13 residues. Germline-derived CDR1 and CDR2 are SEHNR and FQNEAQ (reference sequence). The full variable domain, rest sourced from reference TRBV7-9 and TRBJ1-2, is DTGVSQNPRHKITKRGQNVTFRCDPISEHNRLYWYRQTLGQGPEFLTYFQNEAQLEKSRLLSDRFSAERPKGSFSTLEIQRTEQGDSAMYLCASSFQGNYGYTFGSGTRLTVV.

The V call is TRBV4-3, the J call TRBJ2-7, with D hard to call. Trimming took 0 bases from V and 6 from J, leaving 12 bases between them. Germline CDR1 LGHNA, CDR2 YSLEER. The CDR3 contains 14 residues. The CDR3 region is CASSQDSGRFEQYF. CDR3 sequence (DNA): TGCGCCAGCAGCCAAGATAGTGGGCGTTTCGAGCAGTACTTC.

This rearrangement joins TRBV9 to TRBJ1-1; weak D call: TRBD1 (5 bases). The V and J ends lost 0 bases and 4 bases respectively, with 10 bases between them. The CDR3 has 14 amino acids. CDR1 SGDLS and CDR2 YYNGEE come from the germline V gene. CDR3 nucleotide sequence: TGTGCCAGCAGCGTAGCCCAGGGTAGCACTGAAGCTTTCTTT. It is translated as CASSVAQGSTEAFF.

DNA of the CDR3: TGTGCCAGCAGTGAGGGCACTTCCTACGAGCAGTACTTC. Its protein product is CASSEGTSYEQYF. The chain is built from TRBV6-1 and TRBJ2-5, with no clear D. The J call may not be correct, given that the DNA end is closer to TRBJ2-7. CDR1 and CDR2 (germline): MNHNS, SASEGT. The CDR3 is 13 amino acids.

V and J are TRBV19 and TRBJ2-7; possible D gene TRBD1, 5 bases. CDR1 is LNHDA, CDR2 SQIVND, per germline (reference sequence). V dropped 1 base and J dropped 6 bases, with 10 bases sitting between them. This CDR3 has 13 amino acids. The CDR3 coding sequence is TGTGCCAGTAGTATAGCAGGGTCTTTCGAGCAGTACTTC. It codes for CASSIAGSFEQYF.